This is a list of T cell receptor beta chains from one sample in a study of T cells of healthy individuals. TCRdb reprocessed the 5' RACE reads via MiXCR and lists one record per CDR3 protein. In the table there are tens of thousands of distinct CDR3 sequences, around 15% of which are singletons. These receptors came from a human donor in good health. Each CDR3 is given with its conserved first and last residue. D genes are given only for firm matches. Rows may omit the clone size; those that give it use once, few, many or a size class.

clone_size: few; cdr3_length: 11; v_call: TRBV6-1; j_call: TRBJ1-2; d_call: -; cdr3_aa: CASSGDSGYTF; cdr3_nt: TGTGCCAGCAGTGGAGACAGCGGCTACACCTTC
clone_size: -; cdr3_length: 16; v_call: TRBV12-3/TRBV12-4; j_call: TRBJ1-1; d_call: TRBD1; cdr3_aa: CASSYFTPGGYTEAFF; cdr3_nt: TGTGCCAGCAGTTATTTCACCCCAGGGGGTTACACTGAAGCTTTCTTT
clone_size: many; cdr3_length: 14; v_call: TRBV20-1; j_call: TRBJ1-5; d_call: -; cdr3_aa: CSARDGERDQPQHF; cdr3_nt: TGCAGTGCTAGAGACGGGGAAAGGGATCAGCCCCAGCATTTT
clone_size: few; cdr3_length: 18; v_call: TRBV11-2; j_call: TRBJ2-1; d_call: TRBD2; cdr3_aa: CASSPGRGREGPYNEQFF; cdr3_nt: TGTGCCAGCAGCCCCGGGAGGGGGCGGGAGGGCCCCTACAATGAGCAGTTCTTC
clone_size: many; cdr3_length: 13; v_call: TRBV28; j_call: TRBJ1-2; d_call: -; cdr3_aa: CASSPPQNYGYTF; cdr3_nt: TGTGCCAGCAGCCCCCCGCAGAACTATGGCTACACCTTC
clone_size: few; cdr3_length: 15; v_call: TRBV3-1; j_call: TRBJ1-3; d_call: -; cdr3_aa: CASSQGRIAGNTIYF; cdr3_nt: TGTGCCAGCAGCCAAGGTCGTATTGCTGGAAACACCATATATTTT
clone_size: few; cdr3_length: 16; v_call: TRBV9; j_call: TRBJ2-4; d_call: -; cdr3_aa: CASSGGPPRAKNIQYF; cdr3_nt: TGTGCCAGCAGCGGAGGACCGCCGCGAGCCAAAAACATTCAGTACTTC
clone_size: many; cdr3_length: 12; v_call: TRBV6-5; j_call: TRBJ1-4; d_call: -; cdr3_aa: CASSGYNEKLFF; cdr3_nt: TGTGCCAGCAGTGGGTATAATGAAAAACTGTTTTTT
clone_size: many; cdr3_length: 14; v_call: TRBV5-1; j_call: TRBJ1-2; d_call: TRBD1; cdr3_aa: CASSYTGGTYGYTF; cdr3_nt: TGCGCCAGCAGCTATACAGGGGGAACCTATGGCTACACCTTC
clone_size: many; cdr3_length: 12; v_call: TRBV7-9; j_call: TRBJ2-1; d_call: -; cdr3_aa: CASREKRKEQFF; cdr3_nt: TGTGCCAGCAGGGAGAAGAGAAAGGAGCAGTTCTTC
clone_size: many; cdr3_length: 14; v_call: TRBV7-9; j_call: TRBJ1-4; d_call: -; cdr3_aa: CASTPGGAIEKLFF; cdr3_nt: TGTGCCAGCACACCGGGGGGGGCGATTGAAAAACTGTTTTTT
clone_size: many; cdr3_length: 13; v_call: TRBV10-3; j_call: TRBJ1-3; d_call: TRBD1; cdr3_aa: CAIRGQTGNTIYF; cdr3_nt: TGTGCCATCAGGGGACAGACCGGAAACACCATATATTTT
clone_size: few; cdr3_length: 15; v_call: TRBV6-6; j_call: TRBJ1-5; d_call: TRBD1; cdr3_aa: CASRPLDRGNQPQHF; cdr3_nt: TGTGCCAGCAGGCCGTTGGACAGGGGGAATCAGCCCCAGCATTTT
clone_size: many; cdr3_length: 12; v_call: TRBV20-1; j_call: TRBJ1-1; d_call: -; cdr3_aa: CSVDLRDVEAFF; cdr3_nt: TGCAGTGTAGACCTCCGGGACGTTGAAGCTTTCTTT
clone_size: few; cdr3_length: 16; v_call: TRBV6-6; j_call: TRBJ2-3; d_call: TRBD2; cdr3_aa: CASSMGLAGGTDTQYF; cdr3_nt: TGTGCCAGCAGTATGGGACTAGCGGGGGGCACAGATACGCAGTATTTT
clone_size: -; cdr3_length: 16; v_call: TRBV5-6; j_call: TRBJ1-4; d_call: TRBD1; cdr3_aa: CASSLLLTGGGGKLFF; cdr3_nt: TGTGCCAGCAGCTTGCTCCTGACAGGGGGAGGAGGAAAACTGTTTTTT
clone_size: many; cdr3_length: 11; v_call: TRBV2; j_call: TRBJ1-6; d_call: -; cdr3_aa: CASSINSPLHF; cdr3_nt: TGTGCCAGCAGCATTAATTCACCCCTCCACTTT
clone_size: -; cdr3_length: 15; v_call: TRBV5-1; j_call: TRBJ2-5; d_call: -; cdr3_aa: CASSPKVGPGETQYF; cdr3_nt: TGCGCCAGCAGCCCAAAAGTGGGGCCGGGGGAGACCCAGTACTTC
clone_size: many; cdr3_length: 13; v_call: TRBV6-1; j_call: TRBJ1-1; d_call: -; cdr3_aa: CASSEVRNTEAFF; cdr3_nt: TGTGCCAGCAGTGAGGTTAGGAACACTGAAGCTTTCTTT
clone_size: -; cdr3_length: 16; v_call: TRBV21-1; j_call: TRBJ1-5; d_call: -; cdr3_aa: CASSKKDREVNQPQHF; cdr3_nt: TGTGCCAGCAGCAAAAAAGACAGGGAGGTCAATCAGCCCCAGCATTTT
clone_size: few; cdr3_length: 13; v_call: TRBV10-3; j_call: TRBJ1-1; d_call: TRBD1; cdr3_aa: CAIRGQEGTEAFF; cdr3_nt: TGTGCCATCAGGGGACAGGAGGGGACTGAAGCTTTCTTT
clone_size: few; cdr3_length: 13; v_call: TRBV9; j_call: TRBJ2-7; d_call: -; cdr3_aa: CASSPGRTSEQYF; cdr3_nt: TGTGCCAGCAGCCCCGGACGGACGAGCGAGCAGTACTTC
clone_size: many; cdr3_length: 14; v_call: TRBV9; j_call: TRBJ2-5; d_call: -; cdr3_aa: CASTMDILGETQYF; cdr3_nt: TGTGCCAGCACCATGGACATTTTGGGGGAGACCCAGTACTTC
clone_size: few; cdr3_length: 14; v_call: TRBV5-1; j_call: TRBJ2-1; d_call: -; cdr3_aa: CASSASGSYNEQFF; cdr3_nt: TGCGCCAGCAGCGCAAGCGGGTCCTACAATGAGCAGTTCTTC
clone_size: -; cdr3_length: 16; v_call: TRBV4-2; j_call: TRBJ2-7; d_call: TRBD2; cdr3_aa: CASSQATSGREHEQYF; cdr3_nt: TGTGCCAGCAGCCAAGCGACTAGCGGGAGGGAGCACGAGCAGTACTTC
clone_size: -; cdr3_length: 14; v_call: TRBV19; j_call: TRBJ2-1; d_call: TRBD2; cdr3_aa: CASRTSARYNEQFF; cdr3_nt: TGTGCCAGCAGGACTAGCGCCAGATACAATGAGCAGTTCTTC
clone_size: -; cdr3_length: 15; v_call: TRBV7-9; j_call: TRBJ1-1; d_call: -; cdr3_aa: CASSPSSGAGAEAFF; cdr3_nt: TGTGCCAGCAGCCCCTCGTCGGGGGCGGGCGCTGAAGCTTTCTTT
clone_size: many; cdr3_length: 14; v_call: TRBV7-2; j_call: TRBJ2-1; d_call: TRBD1; cdr3_aa: CASSLDRGTNEQFF; cdr3_nt: TGTGCCAGCAGCTTAGACAGGGGAACCAATGAGCAGTTCTTC
clone_size: many; cdr3_length: 17; v_call: TRBV12-3/TRBV12-4; j_call: TRBJ2-2; d_call: TRBD1; cdr3_aa: CASSPPYTGANTGELFF; cdr3_nt: TGTGCCAGCAGTCCCCCCTACACAGGGGCGAACACCGGGGAGCTGTTTTTT
clone_size: few; cdr3_length: 13; v_call: TRBV3-1; j_call: TRBJ2-3; d_call: -; cdr3_aa: CASSQVTTDTQYF; cdr3_nt: TGTGCCAGCAGCCAAGTAACTACGGATACGCAGTATTTT
clone_size: few; cdr3_length: 14; v_call: TRBV5-1; j_call: TRBJ1-1; d_call: -; cdr3_aa: CASSLMGERAEAFF; cdr3_nt: TGCGCCAGCAGCTTGATGGGGGAGAGGGCTGAAGCTTTCTTT
clone_size: -; cdr3_length: 13; v_call: TRBV7-2; j_call: TRBJ2-2; d_call: -; cdr3_aa: CASSPLQGGELFF; cdr3_nt: TGTGCCAGCAGCCCCTTACAAGGCGGGGAGCTGTTTTTT
clone_size: -; cdr3_length: 15; v_call: TRBV15; j_call: TRBJ2-5; d_call: -; cdr3_aa: CATSREQGTGETQYF; cdr3_nt: TGTGCCACCAGCAGGGAACAGGGAACGGGCGAGACCCAGTACTTC
clone_size: many; cdr3_length: 13; v_call: TRBV19; j_call: TRBJ1-2; d_call: TRBD1; cdr3_aa: CASNDRGQYGYTF; cdr3_nt: TGTGCCAGTAACGACAGGGGACAGTATGGCTACACCTTC
clone_size: few; cdr3_length: 15; v_call: TRBV20-1; j_call: TRBJ2-7; d_call: -; cdr3_aa: CSARGESRPLYEQYF; cdr3_nt: TGCAGTGCCAGAGGGGAGAGTCGCCCCTTATACGAGCAGTACTTC
clone_size: many; cdr3_length: 14; v_call: TRBV3-1; j_call: TRBJ2-3; d_call: -; cdr3_aa: CASSQGSRTDTQYF; cdr3_nt: TGTGCCAGCAGCCAAGGGAGCCGCACAGATACGCAGTATTTT
clone_size: many; cdr3_length: 16; v_call: TRBV5-6; j_call: TRBJ2-1; d_call: -; cdr3_aa: CASTPSRPFSYNEQFF; cdr3_nt: TGTGCCAGCACCCCGTCCAGGCCCTTCTCCTACAATGAGCAGTTCTTC
clone_size: -; cdr3_length: 13; v_call: TRBV2; j_call: TRBJ2-3; d_call: -; cdr3_aa: CASSEAGWGTQYF; cdr3_nt: TGTGCCAGCAGTGAAGCGGGGTGGGGTACGCAGTATTTT
clone_size: many; cdr3_length: 12; v_call: TRBV20-1; j_call: TRBJ2-1; d_call: -; cdr3_aa: CSARDGGIEQFF; cdr3_nt: TGCAGTGCTAGAGATGGGGGAATTGAGCAGTTCTTC
clone_size: -; cdr3_length: 12; v_call: TRBV6-5; j_call: TRBJ1-1; d_call: -; cdr3_aa: CASGRGGAEAFF; cdr3_nt: TGTGCCAGCGGGAGGGGCGGGGCTGAAGCTTTCTTT
clone_size: few; cdr3_length: 15; v_call: TRBV10-3; j_call: TRBJ2-5; d_call: TRBD2; cdr3_aa: CAISDGTKVEETQYF; cdr3_nt: TGTGCCATCAGTGATGGGACTAAGGTGGAGGAGACCCAGTACTTC
clone_size: -; cdr3_length: 17; v_call: TRBV4-3; j_call: TRBJ2-3; d_call: -; cdr3_aa: CASSQDPGRLSTDTQYF; cdr3_nt: TGCGCCAGCAGCCAAGACCCGGGCCGCTTAAGCACAGATACGCAGTATTTT
clone_size: -; cdr3_length: 17; v_call: TRBV11-1; j_call: TRBJ2-7; d_call: TRBD2; cdr3_aa: CASSLLPSGRNFYEQYF; cdr3_nt: TGTGCCAGCAGCTTACTGCCTAGCGGGAGGAATTTCTACGAGCAGTACTTC
clone_size: many; cdr3_length: 15; v_call: TRBV4-3; j_call: TRBJ2-3; d_call: TRBD2; cdr3_aa: CASSQALAGVDTQYF; cdr3_nt: TGCGCCAGCAGCCAAGCTTTAGCGGGAGTAGATACGCAGTATTTT